Listed below are T cell receptor beta chains from one sample, sequenced in a study of Graves' ophthalmopathy and Graves' hyperthyroidism. From the multiplex PCR reads, TCRdb called clonotypes with MiXCR, one entry per CDR3 protein. The sample records about 1.2 million distinct CDR3 sequences, about 36% being singletons. Sequenced input: peripheral blood or thyroid tissue (not recorded which). Receptors originate from an adult man with Graves' hyperthyroidism. Each CDR3 is given with its conserved first and last residue. A D gene is named only where the DNA matches it firmly. A row's size may be missing; if present it is once, few, many or a size class.

>TRBJ2-7|.|TRBV5-4|many
TGTGCCAGCACCGACTGGGGAGGTGTGGAGCAGTACTTC
CASTDWGGVEQYF
>TRBJ2-6|.|TRBV29-1|once
TGCAGCGTTGCCGGATCTGGGGCCTACGTCCTGACTTTC
CSVAGSGAYVLTF
>TRBJ2-5|TRBD1|TRBV20-1|.
TGCAGTGCCTTCGGACAGGGAATCGAGACCCAGTACTTC
CSAFGQGIETQYF
>TRBJ1-2|.|TRBV10-3|.
TGTGCCAGCATCAACTCCCAGGGCTACACCTTC
CASINSQGYTF
>TRBJ2-2|.|TRBV11-2|few
TGTGCCAGCGGTCAGGGCGGACGAGTCGGGGAGCTGTTTTTT
CASGQGGRVGELFF
>TRBJ1-4|.|TRBV10-3|many
TGTGCCATCAGTGAGTCCCACGTAGTAACAACTAATGAAAAACTGTTTTTT
CAISESHVVTTNEKLFF
>TRBJ1-6|TRBD1|TRBV20-1|.
TGCAGTGCTAGAGTCTCGGGGACAGGGCGTTCACCCCTCCACTTT
CSARVSGTGRSPLHF
>TRBJ1-4|TRBD1|TRBV20-1|once
TGCAGTGCTAGAGATTACAGGGGCACTAATGAAAAACTGTTTTTT
CSARDYRGTNEKLFF
>TRBJ1-5|.|TRBV30|many
TGTGCCTGGAGTTTAAAGGGAGGTCAGCCCCAGCATTTT
CAWSLKGGQPQHF
>TRBJ2-6|.|TRBV7-2|few
TGTGCCATCAGTGAGAGGGCTGGGGCCAACGTCCTGACTTTC
CAISERAGANVLTF
>TRBJ2-7|TRBD1|TRBV7-2|.
TGTGCCAGCAGACGAGGGGGACAGCTCTACGAGCAGTACTTC
CASRRGGQLYEQYF
>TRBJ2-7|.|TRBV5-1|.
TGCGCCAGCATGGGCGGCTACGGGCAGTACTTC
CASMGGYGQYF
>TRBJ1-5|TRBD1|TRBV2|.
TGTGCCAGCAGCCAAGATGAGGGACAGGGGGCGTCGGGGCAGCCCCAGCATTTT
CASSQDEGQGASGQPQHF
>TRBJ1-6|.|TRBV7-2|.
TGTGCCAGCAGCTTGGGGACCCGCACACCCCTCCACTTT
CASSLGTRTPLHF
>TRBJ2-7|TRBD1|TRBV7-2|few
TGTGCCAGCAGCAAACTTCCGGGACAGGAGGGGCCCTCCTACGAGCAGTACTTC
CASSKLPGQEGPSYEQYF
>TRBJ2-7|.|TRBV5-1|.
TGCGCCAGCAGCTTGGGGACAGTTACCTCCTACGAGCAGTACTTC
CASSLGTVTSYEQYF
>TRBJ2-7|.|TRBV10-3|many
TGTGCCATCAGTGAGACAGGGTCTGATTACGAGCAGTACTTC
CAISETGSDYEQYF
>TRBJ1-5|TRBD1|TRBV20-1|.
TGCAGTGCTTCAGGGGGAGTTAATAGCAATCAGCCCCAGCATTTT
CSASGGVNSNQPQHF
>TRBJ2-5|TRBD2|TRBV7-6|many
TGTGCCAGCAGTTCCCCCCGGAGGAGCGGGAGCCCCCAAGAGACCCAGTACTTC
CASSSPRRSGSPQETQYF
>TRBJ2-2|.|TRBV20-1|many
TGCAGTGCTTGGACGTCGAACACCGGGGAGCTGTTTTTT
CSAWTSNTGELFF
>TRBJ2-3|.|TRBV14|few
TGTGCCAGCAGCCGGTCATCCGCTAGCACAGATACGCAGTATTTT
CASSRSSASTDTQYF
>TRBJ1-5|.|TRBV29-1|many
TGCAGCGTTGCGGGAAGCGCCGATCAGCCCCAGCATTTT
CSVAGSADQPQHF
>TRBJ1-5|TRBD1|TRBV5-5|many
TGTGCCAGCAGCGGGACAGGGGTTGGCAACCAGCCCCAGCATTTT
CASSGTGVGNQPQHF
>TRBJ1-1|TRBD1|TRBV6-2/TRBV6-3|.
TGTGCCAGCAGCGGGACAGGGTTTCAAGCTTTCTTT
CASSGTGFQAFF
>TRBJ1-2|.|TRBV12-3/TRBV12-4|many
TGTGCCAGCAGCCCCCAGGGACGCGGCTACACCTTC
CASSPQGRGYTF
>TRBJ2-7|.|TRBV10-2|.
TGCGCCAGCAGTGCTGACTGGGGCCTCGAGCAGTACTTC
CASSADWGLEQYF
>TRBJ1-1|.|TRBV7-9|many
TGTGCCAGCCACAAGACAGCTAAGGTGACAGCCACTGAAGCTTTCTTT
CASHKTAKVTATEAFF
>TRBJ2-1|.|TRBV15|.
TGTGCCACCAGTTGGAGATACAATGAGCAGTTCTTC
CATSWRYNEQFF
>TRBJ1-4|.|TRBV11-1|.
TGTGCCAGCAGTAAAGATGCGGCAAACAATGAAAAACTGTTTTTT
CASSKDAANNEKLFF
>TRBJ1-1|.|TRBV6-2/TRBV6-3|few
TGTGCCAGCAGTTACTACATGGGGACTGAAGCTTTCTTT
CASSYYMGTEAFF
>TRBJ2-7|.|TRBV10-3|.
TGTGCCCTCGGAGAGCGACTCGGCTCCTACGAGCAGTACTTC
CALGERLGSYEQYF
>TRBJ1-4|.|TRBV20-1|.
TGCAGTGCGGGGAGGGGACCTAATGAAAAACTGTTTTTT
CSAGRGPNEKLFF
>TRBJ1-4|.|TRBV28|.
TGTGCCAGCAGCCCATTGTCTAGAGCCGATAATGAAAAACTGTTTTTT
CASSPLSRADNEKLFF
>TRBJ1-3|TRBD1|TRBV7-9|few
TGTGCCAGCAGCTTACACAGGGGGGACGGAAACACCATATATTTT
CASSLHRGDGNTIYF
>TRBJ1-1|.|TRBV30|few
TGTGCCTGGAGCCACGGGAACACTGAAGCTTTCTTT
CAWSHGNTEAFF
>TRBJ1-1|.|TRBV28|.
TGTGCCAGCACAATAACAGCCCTGAACACTGAAGCTTTCTTT
CASTITALNTEAFF
>TRBJ1-1|.|TRBV20-1|.
TGCAGTGCCTATCCAGGGGTTATGAACACTGAAGCTTTCTTT
CSAYPGVMNTEAFF
>TRBJ2-7|.|TRBV30|few
TGTGCCTGGAGTCCAACATCCTACGAGCAGTACTTC
CAWSPTSYEQYF
>TRBJ1-2|.|TRBV10-3|.
TGTGCCATCAGCAGGACAGCCTATGGCTACACCTTC
CAISRTAYGYTF
>TRBJ1-1|.|TRBV2|.
TGTGCCAGCAGTGAAGGGTGGACTATAGCAAGGGCTTTCTTT
CASSEGWTIARAFF
>TRBJ2-6|.|TRBV20-1|once
TGCAGTGCTAGCATCGCTGGGGCCAACGTCCTGACTTTC
CSASIAGANVLTF
>TRBJ1-6|TRBD1|TRBV7-2|many
TGTGCCAGCAGGGTGGGACAGGTGAATTCACCCCTCCACTTT
CASRVGQVNSPLHF
>TRBJ2-5|.|TRBV15|many
TGTGCCACCAGCGGATCTAGTCCCCAAGAGACCCAGTACTTC
CATSGSSPQETQYF
>TRBJ2-5|TRBD2|TRBV29-1|many
TGCAGCGTTGAGGGGCTAGCGGGGACTAATAGGGAGACCCAGTACTTC
CSVEGLAGTNRETQYF
>TRBJ1-2|.|TRBV25-1|few
TGTGCCAGCAGTGACTTTGGGACCGTTGGCTACACCTTC
CASSDFGTVGYTF
>TRBJ1-6|.|TRBV7-2|.
TGTGCCAGCAGCCATCACAGGGTATCTGATTCACCCCTCCACTTT
CASSHHRVSDSPLHF
>TRBJ1-1|TRBD1|TRBV30|once
TGTGCCTGGAGTCAGGGGGCAAAGAACACTGAAGCTTTCTTT
CAWSQGAKNTEAFF
>TRBJ1-5|.|TRBV28|many
TGTGCCAGCACGCAGCGCAATCAGCCCCAGCATTTT
CASTQRNQPQHF